This T cell receptor (beta chain) was identified in a study of CD8+ T cells in alopecia areata. Across the study: At a dose of 5 to 10 mg twice daily, oral tofacitinib was given to treated patients.

The investigators collected lesional scalp punch biopsies and peripheral blood from alopecia areata patients. From PBMCs, CD4+ and CD8+ T cells were sorted. Whole-study findings and limits: Greater clonality was observed in lesional scalp samples, especially alopecia totalis/universalis, versus normal scalp.

Extracted RNA was reverse transcribed, and the resulting cDNA served as sequencing template. Clones were read by immunoSEQ multiplex PCR, and TCRdb kept only the in-frame ones, dropping some. This table has some 210,000 clones, 50% to 60% appearing once. As concerns this clone: Its specificity is not known.

This CDR3 region has 15 residues. Germline V lookup: CDR1 SNHLY, CDR2 FYNNEI. V dropped 8 bases and J dropped 0 bases, with 14 bases sitting between them. The sample here was CD4+ T cells sorted from blood, taken at week 0. V usage is TRBV2 and J usage is TRBJ1-5; D perhaps matches TRBD1 (5 bases). The receptor comes from a human donor with alopecia areata. CDR3 DNA: TGTGCCAGCTCAATGCAAGGACATAGCAATCAGCCCCAGCATTTT. Its protein is CASSMQGHSNQPQHF. The full variable domain, in which reference TRBV2 and TRBJ1-5 provide the parts outside the CDR3, is EPEVTQTPSHQVTQMGQEVILRCVPISNHLYFYWYRQILGQKVEFLVSFYNNEISEKSEIFDDQFSVERPDGSNFTLKIRSTKLEDSAMYFCASSMQGHSNQPQHFGDGTRLSIL.